The source of this T cell receptor beta chain is a study of CD8 T cells in Susac syndrome. Relapsing-remitting disease, either stable or active, was present in the treatment-naive patients who were the multiple sclerosis controls. The CDR3 extends over 12 amino acids. CDR1 is SEHNR, CDR2 FQNEAQ, per germline (reference sequence). Trimming pared 3 bases from V and 2 bases from J, leaving 5 bases between. An amount of RNA that ranged from roughly 0.5 to 1 ug was reverse transcribed with random hexamers. Multiplex immunoSEQ PCR targeted 54 Vbeta and 13 Jbeta TCR beta segments. TCRdb itself ran the immunoSEQ multiplex PCR reads through MiXCR, one entry per CDR3 protein. The sample consists of about 290,000 distinct CDR3 sequences, 65% to 90% of them appearing once.

This clonotype was sampled from a human donor with multiple sclerosis. This chain links TRBV7-9 with TRBJ2-7; no firm D call. The sequenced sample consisted of CD8+ T cells from PBMCs. CDR3 in DNA: TGTGCCAGCAGCTTCCATCCCTACGAGCAGTACTTC. Its translation is CASSFHPYEQYF.